This entry describes one TCR beta chain. Its antigen is still unknown. The data originate from a study of molecular identifiers for immune sequencing clone quantification. Whole-study findings and limits: In CMV-specific effectors, clones above 20 copies held over 97% of molecules; naive, under 1%. Researchers reportedly could pick up spiked Jurkat TCR RNA from one cell mixed into more than 800,000 naive cells. Identical TCR molecules that share a barcode could lead to an underestimation of highly expanded clone sizes.

Each CDR3 protein is one row after TCRdb ran MiXCR on the PCR reads. In the table there are 490,000 or so distinct CDR3 sequences, over 20% of which are singletons. This receptor was obtained from a human donor in good health. Some libraries in this study had Jurkat cell RNA spiked in. The sample consisted of naive CD8+ T cells from blood, with Jurkat cell RNA spiked in. The sample's subset: FACS-sorted CD8+CD4-CCR7+CD45RA+ naive T cells.

CDR3 DNA sequence: TGTGCCAGTAGTGGACTAGCCTACGAGCAGTACTTC. Its protein is CASSGLAYEQYF. This chain links TRBV19 with TRBJ2-7, with TRBD2 identical over 7 bases. This CDR3 is 12 amino acids long. V lost 5 bases and J lost 2; bases outside the gene matches: 0. Germline V gene data show CDR1 as LNHDA and CDR2 as SQIVND (reference sequence).